The sample holds many counts of the clone carrying this T cell receptor beta chain. The antigen remains unidentified. Reliance was placed on clinical symptoms, serum thyroxine, TRAb, thyroid ultrasound and orbital computed tomography for diagnosis. CDR3 regions of TCR beta were amplified from RNA transcripts. After a first-round RT-PCR with HTBI primers, a second-round multiplex PCR was run. One entry per CDR3 protein, called by TCRdb with MiXCR from the multiplex PCR reads. The data contain under 350,000 distinct CDR3 sequences, roughly 17% of them singletons. This record comes from a study of Graves' ophthalmopathy and Graves' hyperthyroidism. General observations from the study: Clonotypes were expanded in thyroid at above 0.001 frequency, and most also appeared in blood.

This CDR3 contains 12 residues. Per germline, CDR1 DFQATT and CDR2 SNEGSKA (reference sequence). Trimming took off 4 bases at V and 4 bases at J, with 10 bases between the two ends. The sequence came from an adult man with Graves' ophthalmopathy. The chain employs TRBV20-1 and TRBJ1-1, with D uncertain. The sample was peripheral blood. The chain's CDR3 is CSATQDGTEAFF. The CDR3 bases are TGCAGTGCTACTCAGGACGGCACTGAAGCTTTCTTT.